These T cell receptor beta chains were read from a single sample in a study of shared clonotypes between healthy human individuals. The data were produced by immunoSEQ multiplex PCR, yet TCRdb's version contains in-frame clones alone and is incomplete. The sample gives around 2.1 million clones, around 95% of which show up once; less than 0.15% is in the top ten. Source material: naive CD4+ T cells sorted from blood. These receptors all come from a man younger than 35 in good health. Both conserved end residues are part of each CDR3. A D gene is named only where the DNA matches it firmly. A row's size may be missing; if present it is once, few, many or a size class.

v_gene	d_gene	j_gene	abundance	CDR3nt	CDR3aa
TRBV10-3	.	TRBJ1-2	.	TGTGCCATCAGAGCAAACCCGGGTGGCTACACCTTC	CAIRANPGGYTF
TRBV15	.	TRBJ2-3	.	TGTGCCACCACCCAGGGACATAGCACAGATACGCAGTATTTT	CATTQGHSTDTQYF
TRBV7-8	.	TRBJ2-7	.	TGTGCCAGCAGCTTGTTCCGGGACGGACCCTACGAGCAGTACTTC	CASSLFRDGPYEQYF
TRBV7-2	.	TRBJ2-7	.	TGTGCCAGCAGCTCCTCGGGGCAGGGGCAGTACTTC	CASSSSGQGQYF
TRBV6-5	.	TRBJ2-7	.	TGTGCCAGCAGGTCCGAGGGATTAAGCTCCTACGAGCAGTACTTC	CASRSEGLSSYEQYF
TRBV27	.	TRBJ1-1	.	TGTGCCAGCAAGCTGACAGGCCGCATCACTGAAGCTTTCTTT	CASKLTGRITEAFF
TRBV4-2	TRBD2	TRBJ2-7	once	TGTGCCAGCAGCCAAGAGGCCGGGACTAGCGTAGTCGAGCAGTACTTC	CASSQEAGTSVVEQYF
TRBV18	.	TRBJ2-5	.	TGTGCCAGCTCACCAATAAAAGAGGGCCCGGGAGAGACCCAGTACTTC	CASSPIKEGPGETQYF
TRBV4-3	TRBD2	TRBJ2-1	.	TGCGCCAGCAGCCAAGAACCCAGCGGGAGGGCCTATGAGCAGTTCTTC	CASSQEPSGRAYEQFF
TRBV6-5	TRBD2	TRBJ2-3	.	TGTGCCAGCAGCCTTAGCGGGGGGGCACTAAATACGCAGTATTTT	CASSLSGGALNTQYF
TRBV5-1	.	TRBJ2-4	.	TGCGCCAGCAACCAGGGGTGGGGAGAAAACATTCAGTACTTC	CASNQGWGENIQYF
TRBV28	.	TRBJ2-7	.	TGTGCCAGCAACCCAGGGGGGTCCTACGAGCAGTACTTC	CASNPGGSYEQYF
TRBV6-1	.	TRBJ2-1	.	TGTGCCAGCAGTGGAGGACAGCGAATGGGGGATGAGCAGTTCTTC	CASSGGQRMGDEQFF
TRBV27	.	TRBJ2-3	.	TGTGCCAGCAGTTTATCTCGCAGGGCGAGGACAGATACGCAGTATTTT	CASSLSRRARTDTQYF
TRBV15	TRBD2	TRBJ2-3	.	TGTGCCACCAGCAGAGCGAGCGGGGCCACTTCTAGCACAGATACGCAGTATTTT	CATSRASGATSSTDTQYF
TRBV10-3	.	TRBJ2-1	.	TGTGCCATCAGTGGACAGAGCTCCTACAATGAGCAGTTCTTC	CAISGQSSYNEQFF
TRBV5-4	.	TRBJ2-5	once	TGTGCCAGCAGCTCTCCGGGACTTATAACTGAGACCCAGTACTTC	CASSSPGLITETQYF
TRBV10-2	TRBD2	TRBJ2-2	once	TGCGCCAGCACCGAGGGAGGGTCGGTCACCGGGGAGCTGTTTTTT	CASTEGGSVTGELFF
TRBV6-5	.	TRBJ1-6	once	TGTGCCAGCAGGGGTCCGGGACCTCAAGGGTCACCCCTCCACTTT	CASRGPGPQGSPLHF
TRBV27	TRBD2	TRBJ2-4	.	TGTGCCAGCAGTTTCCTAGCGGGAGATAACATTCAGTACTTC	CASSFLAGDNIQYF
TRBV9	.	TRBJ1-6	few	TGTGCCAGCAGCGTAGGGCCGGATAATTCACCCCTCCACTTT	CASSVGPDNSPLHF
TRBV25-1	TRBD1	TRBJ2-7	.	TGTGCCAGCAGACCACAGGGGGCGGCCTACGAGCAGTACTTC	CASRPQGAAYEQYF
TRBV6-4	TRBD2	TRBJ2-1	.	TGTGCCAGCAGCGGAGAACTAGCGGGAGACCGTCGTACCTACAATGAGCAGTTCTTC	CASSGELAGDRRTYNEQFF
TRBV5-8	.	TRBJ2-7	.	TGTGCCAGCAGGCCAGGGGGGGCCTCCTACGAGCAGTACTTC	CASRPGGASYEQYF
TRBV5-4	TRBD1	TRBJ2-7	.	TGTGCCAGCAGCCGCCCCGAGGACAGGAGTACTTACGAGCAGTACTTC	CASSRPEDRSTYEQYF
TRBV7-9	.	TRBJ2-7	.	TGTGCCAGCAGCCTGAACAGGGACGAGCAGTACTTC	CASSLNRDEQYF
TRBV18	.	TRBJ2-5	.	TGTGCCAGCTCACCCGACATACAAGAGACCCAGTACTTC	CASSPDIQETQYF
TRBV28	.	TRBJ2-3	.	TGTGCCAGCACCTCGGGCTCCCTAGGCACAGATACGCAGTATTTT	CASTSGSLGTDTQYF
TRBV6-1	.	TRBJ2-7	.	TGTGCCAGCATTAGGGGGTCTGGTCCTGGCTACGAGCAGTACTTC	CASIRGSGPGYEQYF
TRBV6-6	TRBD1	TRBJ1-5	.	TGTGCCAGCAGCTCACCAGGGACAGGGAATCAGCCCCAGCATTTT	CASSSPGTGNQPQHF
TRBV29-1	.	TRBJ2-2	.	TGCAGCGTTGAGGCAGGGGTGGAGCTGTTTTTT	CSVEAGVELFF
TRBV6-5	.	TRBJ1-1	.	TGTGCCAGCAGTTACGACAGGTTGAACACTGAAGCTTTCTTT	CASSYDRLNTEAFF
TRBV18	TRBD2	TRBJ2-3	.	TGTGCCAGCTCACCGGGACTAGCGGGGTCCACAGATACGCAGTATTTT	CASSPGLAGSTDTQYF
TRBV7-2	TRBD1	TRBJ2-2	.	TGTGCCAGCAGCTTAAACAGGGGGACCGGGGAGCTGTTTTTT	CASSLNRGTGELFF
TRBV7-9	.	TRBJ1-6	.	TGTGCCAGCAGCTTAGACCTCTCACCCCTCCACTTT	CASSLDLSPLHF
TRBV10-3	.	TRBJ2-3	.	TGTGCCATCAGTGAGTACGCAGATACGCAGTATTTT	CAISEYADTQYF
TRBV7-3	TRBD1	TRBJ2-3	once	TGTGCCAGCAGCTCACCTCCGGGACAGGGAGGGTTGAGGGATACGCAGTATTTT	CASSSPPGQGGLRDTQYF
TRBV30	.	TRBJ2-3	.	TGTGCCTGGCCCCGTGGTCGGCTAGCGCACACAGATACGCAGTATTTT	CAWPRGRLAHTDTQYF
TRBV6-1	TRBD1	TRBJ2-7	.	TGTGCCAGCAGTAGGGCTGGGACAGCATCCTACGAGCAGTACTTC	CASSRAGTASYEQYF
TRBV7-2	TRBD2	TRBJ2-7	.	TGTGCCAGCAGCTTGGGCGGGAGGCTCTACGAGCAGTACTTC	CASSLGGRLYEQYF
TRBV7-3	TRBD2	TRBJ2-7	.	TGTGCCAGCGGGCGCGGGGAGGGCTACGAGCAGTACTTC	CASGRGEGYEQYF
TRBV20-1	.	TRBJ2-7	.	TGCAGTGCTAAGGGGCCCAACGAGCAGTACTTC	CSAKGPNEQYF
TRBV5-1	.	TRBJ2-5	few	TGCGCCAGCAGCCTCGATAGTCGTGGGGAGACCCAGTACTTC	CASSLDSRGETQYF
TRBV10-3	.	TRBJ1-3	once	TGTGCCATCAGTGAGGAGGGGCTCTCTGGAAACACCATATATTTT	CAISEEGLSGNTIYF
TRBV5-4	TRBD2	TRBJ2-7	.	TGTGCCAGCAGCCTGCTGACTAGCGGGAGCTCCTACGAGCAGTACTTC	CASSLLTSGSSYEQYF
TRBV9	.	TRBJ2-3	.	TGTGCCAGCAGCGTAGGCGGCATTAGCACAGATACGCAGTATTTT	CASSVGGISTDTQYF
TRBV9	.	TRBJ2-1	.	TGTGCCAGCAGCGTAGTGGGCAGTAGGGTCTTAAATGAGCAGTTCTTC	CASSVVGSRVLNEQFF
TRBV6-6	.	TRBJ2-3	once	TGTGCCAGCAGGCCGCTTCCGGGGAACTCCGCAGATACGCAGTATTTT	CASRPLPGNSADTQYF
TRBV10-1	.	TRBJ2-3	.	TGCGCCAGCAGTGAGTCGAGGCTAGGATCCGGCACAGATACGCAGTATTTT	CASSESRLGSGTDTQYF
TRBV7-9	.	TRBJ2-5	.	TGTGCCAGCAGCAAAGCCGGGCCCCGGGAGACCCAGTACTTC	CASSKAGPRETQYF
TRBV7-9	.	TRBJ2-2	.	TGTGCCAGCGGCCTTCTGGGAGTCGTCGAAACCGGGGAGCTGTTTTTT	CASGLLGVVETGELFF
TRBV10-2	.	TRBJ1-1	.	TGCGCCAGCAGTGAGTTAAGTCTTGGGAACACTGAAGCTTTCTTT	CASSELSLGNTEAFF
TRBV5-4	.	TRBJ1-2	.	TGTGCCAGCAGCTTTGGGCAGAACTATGGCTACACCTTC	CASSFGQNYGYTF
TRBV30	.	TRBJ2-7	.	TGTGCCTGGAGTGTACAACACTGGGGCGAGCAGTACTTC	CAWSVQHWGEQYF
TRBV10-3	.	TRBJ1-2	.	TGTGCCATCAGTGAGGTCGGGACACAGTATGGCTACACCTTC	CAISEVGTQYGYTF
TRBV2	.	TRBJ2-6	once	TGTGCCAGCGTACAGAACTCTGGGGCCAACGTCCTGACTTTC	CASVQNSGANVLTF
TRBV2	.	TRBJ2-2	.	TGTGCCAGCAGGCCCCTCACCGGGGAGCTGTTTTTT	CASRPLTGELFF
TRBV18	TRBD1	TRBJ2-1	.	TGTGCCAGCTCCACTCCCCAGGGACAGGGCCAGGGTGAGCAGTTCTTC	CASSTPQGQGQGEQFF
TRBV9	TRBD2	TRBJ2-4	.	TGTGCCAGCAGCGCGGGAGGGGGAGCCAAAAACATTCAGTACTTC	CASSAGGGAKNIQYF
TRBV30	TRBD2	TRBJ2-3	.	TGTGCCTGGTCTACTAGCGGGGGCACAGATACGCAGTATTTT	CAWSTSGGTDTQYF